These 30 T cell receptor beta chains were all obtained from the same sample, sequenced in a study of blood T cell repertoires in COVID-19. Assay used: immunoSEQ multiplex PCR; TCRdb lists only in-frame clones, some missing. Found here are 200,000 to 250,000 clones, just over 85% of them singletons; the top ten hold about 1.3%. The sequenced sample was peripheral blood. These receptor sequences come from an elderly man with acute or convalescent COVID-19.

V is TRBV5-4 and J is TRBJ2-1; a possible D gene is TRBD2 (5 bases). Germline V gene data show CDR1 as SGHNT and CDR2 as YYREEE (reference sequence). The CDR3 is 13 residues long. The V end lost 0 bases, the J end lost 7 bases, and 8 bases lay between the germline ends. CDR3 protein: CASSLVARNEQFF. CDR3 in DNA: TGTGCCAGCAGCTTGGTAGCGCGGAATGAGCAGTTCTTC.

The rearrangement links TRBV5-4 to TRBJ1-2; 8 nucleotides line up with TRBD1. The germline gives CDR1 SGHNT, CDR2 YYREEE (reference sequence). CDR3 size: 14 residues. Unmatched junction bases numbered 10, after V lost 8 bases and J lost 4 bases. The CDR3 spells CASRLQGAAYGYTF. In nucleotides, the CDR3 is TGTGCCAGTAGATTGCAGGGGGCAGCCTATGGCTACACCTTC.

The rearrangement joins TRBV9 to TRBJ1-2; 10 bases agree with TRBD1. The CDR3 is made up of 14 amino acids. The V and J ends lost 4 bases and 7 bases, in that order; junction bases with no gene match: 7. CDR1 is SGDLS, CDR2 YYNGEE, per germline. CDR3 amino acids: CASSPGTGAGGYTF. CDR3 DNA: TGTGCCAGCAGCCCCGGGACAGGGGCGGGTGGCTACACCTTC.

The rearrangement uses TRBV7-3 and TRBJ2-6; D may be TRBD2 (6 bases). This CDR3 has 17 residues. Deletions cut 2 bases from V and 0 bases from J, with 11 bases between. Germline CDR1 and CDR2: SGHTA and FQGTGA. The CDR3 is CASSLGGGVSGANVLTF. CDR3 bases: TGTGCCAGCAGCTTAGGGGGAGGTGTCTCTGGGGCCAACGTCCTGACTTTC.

The rearrangement uses TRBV12-3 or TRBV12-4 and TRBJ2-3; perhaps TRBD1 as D (6 bases). V was trimmed by 6 bases and J by 3 bases, leaving 10 bases between them. This CDR3 is built from 13 residues. The CDR3 protein is CASSGTGTDTQYF. The CDR3 DNA follows: TGTGCCAGCAGCGGTACAGGGACAGATACGCAGTATTTT.

The J gene is TRBJ2-5, the V gene TRBV10-3; TRBD2 might be the D (5 bases). The length of the CDR3 is 12 residues. Germline CDR1 and CDR2: ENHRY and SYGVKD. V dropped 8 bases and J dropped 1 base, with 8 bases sitting between them. The CDR3 is CAISAVQETQYF. For the CDR3, the DNA is TGTGCCATCTCAGCGGTCCAAGAGACCCAGTACTTC.

The chain is built from TRBV18 and TRBJ2-1, with TRBD2 identical over 11 bases. V trimming: 5 bases; J trimming: 2 bases; junction bases outside the gene matches: 5. CDR3 length: 16 amino acids. CDR1 KGHSH and CDR2 LQKENI come from the germline V gene. As DNA, the CDR3 is TGTGCCAGCTCATCACTTAGCGGGAGGGCCTACAATGAGCAGTTCTTC. It yields the protein CASSSLSGRAYNEQFF.

The chain uses TRBV5-1 and TRBJ2-7; possibly TRBD2 for D (5 bases). Germline V gives CDR1 SGHRS, CDR2 YFSETQ. The CDR3 spans 15 residues. Trimming removed 0 bases from V and 7 bases from J, with 17 bases in between. In DNA, the CDR3 is TGCGCCAGCAGCTTGGCCACGGGAACCCTTTATGAGCAGTACTTC. Residues: CASSLATGTLYEQYF. The complete variable domain, with remaining parts taken from reference TRBV5-1 and TRBJ2-7, reads KAGVTQTPRYLIKTRGQQVTLSCSPISGHRSVSWYQQTPGQGLQFLFEYFSETQRNKGNFPGRFSGRQFSNSRSEMNVSTLELGDSALYLCASSLATGTLYEQYFGPGTRLTVT.

The chain carries TRBV14 and TRBJ2-5; TRBD2 aligns across 8 bases. Trimming at V came to 0 bases and at J to 1 base, leaving 1 base not matched to a gene. Per germline, CDR1 SGHDN and CDR2 FVKESK. The CDR3 contains 15 residues. The CDR3 protein is CASSQDSGGQETQYF. The CDR3 region has the DNA TGTGCCAGCAGCCAAGACAGCGGGGGCCAAGAGACCCAGTACTTC. Supplemented by reference TRBV14 and TRBJ2-5, the full variable domain reads EAGVTQFPSHSVIEKGQTVTLRCDPISGHDNLYWYRRVMGKEIKFLLHFVKESKQDESGMPNNRFLAERTGGTYSTLKVQPAELEDSGVYFCASSQDSGGQETQYFGPGTRLLVL.

The J gene is TRBJ2-3, the V gene TRBV27; 8 nucleotides agree with TRBD1. Germline lookup yields CDR1 MNHEY and CDR2 SMNVEV (reference sequence). The junction had 8 bases not matched to a gene; V was cut back by 3 bases and J by 0 bases. The length of the CDR3 is 17 residues. Here the CDR3 reads CASSFGTDRASTDTQYF. The CDR3 DNA reads as TGTGCCAGCAGTTTCGGAACGGACAGGGCCAGCACAGATACGCAGTATTTT.

The rearrangement uses TRBV7-7 and TRBJ2-1, with 9 positions matching TRBD1. Losses at the gene ends were 1 base for V and 9 bases for J; bases not matched to a gene: 13. The CDR3 totals 17 residues. The germline CDR1 and CDR2 sequences are SSHAT and FNYEAQ (reference sequence). The CDR3 nucleotides read TGTGCCAGCAGCTTAGGGGATCCGGGACAGGGTTCTTTTGAGCAGTTCTTC. Protein: CASSLGDPGQGSFEQFF.

The chain combines TRBV11-1 with TRBJ2-3, with TRBD2 identical over 8 bases. The CDR3 spans 15 residues. Germline-derived CDR1 and CDR2 are SGHAT and FQDESV (reference sequence). The trim removed 2 bases at V and 2 bases at J, leaving 3 bases unmatched. In DNA form, the CDR3 reads TGTGCCAGCAGCTTAAGGCGGGGGGCCACAGATACGCAGTATTTT. This translates into CASSLRRGATDTQYF.

A few counts support this clone. This chain uses TRBV5-1 with TRBJ2-3; 7 bases map to TRBD1. Germline values: CDR1 SGHRS, CDR2 YFSETQ. V dropped 3 bases and J dropped 2; count of bases not matched to a gene: 6. The CDR3 contains 15 residues. The CDR3 coding sequence is TGCGCCAGCAGCTCCGGGACAGTCCACACAGATACGCAGTATTTT. This codes for CASSSGTVHTDTQYF.

The rearrangement uses TRBV7-8 and TRBJ1-4; D is ambiguous. The V gene's germline CDR1 is SGHVS and CDR2 FQNEAQ. V was shortened by 1 base and J by 5 bases, with 11 bases between the two germline ends. This CDR3 has 15 amino acids. CDR3 region: CASSLGWSPNEKLFF. The DNA for the CDR3 is TGTGCCAGCAGCTTAGGGTGGAGTCCCAATGAAAAACTGTTTTTT.

The chain links TRBV14 to TRBJ1-3, with TRBD1 identical over 8 bases. CDR1 SGHDN and CDR2 FVKESK come from the germline V gene. V trimming: 4 bases; J trimming: 3 bases; junction bases outside the gene matches: 2. This CDR3 has 14 amino acids. The CDR3, as DNA: TGTGCCAGCAGCCTTGACAGGGGTGGAAACACCATATATTTT. This encodes CASSLDRGGNTIYF. The whole variable domain, remainder taken from reference TRBV14 and TRBJ1-3, is EAGVTQFPSHSVIEKGQTVTLRCDPISGHDNLYWYRRVMGKEIKFLLHFVKESKQDESGMPNNRFLAERTGGTYSTLKVQPAELEDSGVYFCASSLDRGGNTIYFGEGSWLTVV.

The J gene is TRBJ1-6, the V gene TRBV6-6; D perhaps matches TRBD1 (6 bases). From germline, CDR1 is MNHNY and CDR2 SVGAGI (reference sequence). This CDR3 contains 12 residues. V was trimmed by 6 bases and J by 18 bases, leaving 18 bases between them. CDR3 sequence reads: CASSPFTGPSHF. The CDR3 DNA reads as TGTGCCAGCAGCCCTTTCACAGGGCCCTCCCACTTT.

The J gene is TRBJ2-1, the V gene TRBV9; 8 bases align to TRBD2. Germline V gene lookup returns CDR1 SGDLS and CDR2 YYNGEE. The V gene end was trimmed by 4 bases and the J gene end by 4 bases; junction bases not matched to a gene: 7. This CDR3 contains 15 residues. The chain's CDR3 is CASSPRLAPYNEQFF. CDR3 in DNA: TGTGCCAGCAGCCCCCGACTAGCGCCTTACAATGAGCAGTTCTTC.

The chain employs TRBV4-3 and TRBJ1-4; D ambiguous. This CDR3 has 16 residues. From germline, CDR1 is LGHNA and CDR2 YSLEER. Deletions cut 0 bases from V and 7 bases from J, with 15 bases between. The CDR3 sequence: CASSQDLNVKSEKLFF. The CDR3 coding sequence is TGCGCCAGCAGCCAAGATTTGAATGTGAAGAGTGAAAAACTGTTTTTT.

This rearrangement joins TRBV10-3 to TRBJ1-1; 9 nucleotides align to TRBD1. J lost 5 bases, V lost 6 bases, and 7 bases had no gene match. Germline assignment: CDR1 ENHRY and CDR2 SYGVKD. This CDR3 comprises 14 residues. Here the CDR3 reads CAISGDRERTEAFF. For the CDR3, the DNA is TGTGCCATCAGCGGGGACAGGGAGCGTACTGAAGCTTTCTTT.

The CDR3 DNA is TGCGCCAGCAGCCAAGATATTAGGGGCGCAGATACGCAGTATTTT. Residues: CASSQDIRGADTQYF. This chain joins TRBV4-1 and TRBJ2-3, with D perhaps matching TRBD1 (5 bases). CDR3 length equals 15 residues. Germline lookup yields CDR1 MGHRA and CDR2 YSYEKL. Trimming left V 0 bases short and J 4 bases short, with 11 bases between.

V gene TRBV4-3 combines with J gene TRBJ1-1; D is undetermined. This CDR3 is 13 amino acids long. Germline V CDR1 and CDR2: LGHNA, YSLEER. Trimming took off 6 bases at V and 1 base at J, with 9 bases between the two ends. CDR3 DNA sequence: TGCGCCAGCAGACGGTCATCGAACACTGAAGCTTTCTTT. It is translated as CASRRSSNTEAFF.

The J gene is TRBJ2-1, the V gene TRBV3-1 (or the pseudogene TRBV3-2); D not certain. V lost 0 bases and J 5 bases, leaving 14 bases between the germline ends. This CDR3 is built from 16 residues. The germline gives CDR1 LGHDT, CDR2 YNNKEL (reference sequence). The CDR3 spells CASSQELPGNNNEQFF. Written as DNA, the CDR3 is TGTGCCAGCAGCCAAGAATTGCCAGGTAACAACAATGAGCAGTTCTTC.

The genes are TRBV19 and TRBJ2-3; 11 nucleotides align to TRBD2. This CDR3 is 16 amino acids long. Germline-derived CDR1 and CDR2 are LNHDA and SQIVND (reference sequence). The junction had 6 bases not matched to a gene; V was cut back by 3 bases and J by 4 bases. CDR3 in DNA: TGTGCCAGTAGTATCCGGCTAGCGGGGGGCTCAGATACGCAGTATTTT. This codes for CASSIRLAGGSDTQYF.

J is TRBJ2-1 and V is TRBV19; 7 bases match TRBD2. The CDR3 is made up of 15 amino acids. Germline V lookup: CDR1 LNHDA, CDR2 SQIVND (reference sequence). The V segment lost 4 bases and the J segment 6 bases; nucleotides outside the gene matches: 9. CDR3 residues: CASSRREGVGNEQFF. In DNA form, the CDR3 reads TGTGCCAGTAGTAGAAGGGAGGGCGTCGGCAATGAGCAGTTCTTC. The full variable domain, rest sourced from reference TRBV19 and TRBJ2-1, is DGGITQSPKYLFRKEGQNVTLSCEQNLNHDAMYWYRQDPGQGLRLIYYSQIVNDFQKGDIAEGYSVSREKKESFPLTVTSAQKNPTAFYLCASSRREGVGNEQFFGPGTRLTVL.

The chain carries TRBV10-1 and TRBJ1-2; D uncertain. CDR3 length equals 14 residues. Germline loops: CDR1 WNHNN, CDR2 SYGVQD (reference sequence). Trimming removed 1 base at V and 4 bases at J, with 10 bases between. The chain's CDR3 is CASSEFGGCYGYTF. CDR3 in DNA: TGCGCCAGCAGTGAGTTTGGCGGATGCTATGGCTACACCTTC.

CDR3 residues: CASSVEGLSGNTIYF. For the CDR3, the DNA is TGTGCCAGCAGCGTAGAGGGGCTATCTGGAAACACCATATATTTT. This rearrangement joins TRBV9 to TRBJ1-3, with D possibly matching TRBD1 (5 bases). V was trimmed by 0 bases and J by 1 base, leaving 8 bases between them. Germline V gene sequence: CDR1 SGDLS, CDR2 YYNGEE. CDR3 size: 15 residues.

The chain recombines TRBV9 with TRBJ2-7; D perhaps matches TRBD2 (5 bases). Germline CDR1 is SGDLS and CDR2 is YYNGEE. This CDR3 region has 13 residues. V was shortened by 3 bases and J by 1 base, with 8 bases between the two germline ends. DNA of the CDR3: TGTGCCAGCAGCGACGGGGTTTCCTACGAGCAGTACTTC. The encoded protein is CASSDGVSYEQYF.

The chain combines TRBV6-2 or TRBV6-3 with TRBJ2-1; maybe TRBD2 (6 bases). V lost 5 bases, J lost 8 bases, and 13 bases lay in between. Looked up from germline, CDR1 is MNHEY and CDR2 is SVGEGT. The CDR3 covers 13 residues. CDR3 loop: CASSLRLVHEQFF. As DNA, the CDR3 is TGTGCCAGCAGTCTTCGACTAGTCCATGAGCAGTTCTTC.

The chain carries TRBV7-9 and TRBJ1-2; D uncertain. Germline CDR1 SEHNR, CDR2 FQNEAQ (reference sequence). The length of the CDR3 is 15 residues. The ends were cut back, 5 bases at V and 1 base at J, with 14 bases in the middle. The CDR3 DNA is TGTGCCAGCAGCCCGACGGGCGGGTTTAACTATGGCTACACCTTC. It codes for CASSPTGGFNYGYTF.

This chain joins TRBV28 and TRBJ1-2; possibly TRBD1 for D (6 bases). Germline V gives CDR1 MDHEN, CDR2 SYDVKM. This CDR3 has 16 amino acids. V was trimmed by 5 bases and J by 4 bases, leaving 20 bases between them. In DNA, the CDR3 is TGTGCCAGCAGTCCCTCTACAGGGTGGAAGGGCTATGGCTACACCTTC. Its translation: CASSPSTGWKGYGYTF.